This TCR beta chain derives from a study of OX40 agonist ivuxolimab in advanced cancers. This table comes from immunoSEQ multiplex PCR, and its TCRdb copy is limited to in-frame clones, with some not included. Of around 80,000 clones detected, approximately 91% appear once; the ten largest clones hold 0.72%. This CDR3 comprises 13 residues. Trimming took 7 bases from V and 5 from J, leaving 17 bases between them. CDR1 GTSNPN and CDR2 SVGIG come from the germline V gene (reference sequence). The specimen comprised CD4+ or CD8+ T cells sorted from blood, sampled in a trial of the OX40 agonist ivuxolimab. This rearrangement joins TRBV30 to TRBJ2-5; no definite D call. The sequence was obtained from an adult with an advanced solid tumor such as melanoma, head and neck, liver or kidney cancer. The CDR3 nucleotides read TGTGCCTTGGACGCGCGGTGGCGCGAGACCCAGTACTTC. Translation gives CALDARWRETQYF.